This T cell receptor beta chain was retrieved from a study of T cell changes during pregnancy in multiple sclerosis. Produced via immunoSEQ multiplex PCR; TCRdb's table is partial and in-frame only. The sample includes 80,000 to 95,000 clones, around 93% of them seen just once. Source: peripheral blood, taken in the third trimester of pregnancy. The sequence was obtained from a female donor in good health, enrolled as a control in a pregnancy study.

The chain's CDR3 is CASSLAGTGGSETQYF. In DNA form, the CDR3 reads TGCGCCAGCAGCTTGGCGGGGACAGGGGGTTCAGAGACCCAGTACTTC. This rearrangement joins TRBV5-1 to TRBJ2-5; 11 nucleotides match TRBD1. The CDR3 runs to 16 residues. J lost 4 bases, V lost 0 bases, and 5 bases had no gene match. The V gene's germline CDR1 is SGHRS and CDR2 YFSETQ.